Described below is a single TCR beta chain sequence and its context. Primed by a sample-barcoded 5' primer and a J-beta primer mix, a second PCR proceeded for about 6 to 11 cycles. Any given sample supplied a minimum of 2.5 million CDR3-containing paired-end reads. TCRdb re-analysed the 5' RACE reads in MiXCR, keeping a single row per CDR3 protein. This table holds about 640,000 distinct CDR3 sequences, 45% to 65% found once. The entry originates in a study of blood T cells in healthy people across ages. The germline V gene encodes CDR1 SGHVS and CDR2 FNYEAQ. There are 14 residues in the CDR3. V lost 1 base and J lost 5, with 12 bases in between.

Material: blood. The sequence derives from a man aged 55 to 70 in good health. V usage is TRBV7-6 and J usage is TRBJ2-7, with a possible D match to TRBD1 (6 bases). CDR3 bases: TGTGCCAGCAGCTTAGATTCAGGGGACAACGAGCAGTACTTC. Amino acid sequence: CASSLDSGDNEQYF.